This is a list of T cell receptor beta chains from one sample in a study of T cell responses to AZD1222 COVID-19 vaccine. Produced via immunoSEQ multiplex PCR; TCRdb's table is partial and in-frame only. The profile shows 180,000 or so clones, 94% of them singletons. The material was peripheral blood, obtained on day 0 of AZD1222 vaccination. The receptors were sampled from an adult in good health. CDR3s include the opening cysteine and the closing phenylalanine or tryptophan. Each record gives: V gene, D gene, J gene, clone size, CDR3 protein. A D gene is named only where the DNA matches it firmly. The size of a clone is reported for some rows only, either as once, few or many, or as a class for expanded clones.

>TRBV2|.|TRBJ1-2|.
CASSPRQIYGYTF
>TRBV29-1|.|TRBJ1-5|.
CSVGAVHNQPQHF
>TRBV13|.|TRBJ1-2|.
CASSFDKGKLDGYTF
>TRBV5-1|.|TRBJ1-1|.
CASKGLKEQNTEAFF
>TRBV12-3/TRBV12-4|.|TRBJ1-1|once
CAISRGANTEAFF
>TRBV27|.|TRBJ2-5|.
CASSPNKQETQYF
>TRBV5-8|.|TRBJ1-2|.
CASSLFVPGHGYTF
>TRBV19|TRBD1|TRBJ1-5|.
CASSIRDRGNKVGQPQHF
>TRBV12-3/TRBV12-4|.|TRBJ1-6|.
CASSLANQPLHF
>TRBV5-4|TRBD1|TRBJ1-3|.
CASSLITGGRNTIYF
>TRBV27|TRBD1|TRBJ1-6|once
CASSARQGKNSPLHF
>TRBV10-1|.|TRBJ1-5|.
CASSPGRNQPQHF
>TRBV30|.|TRBJ1-1|few
CAGVKGLGTEAFF
>TRBV19|.|TRBJ2-1|once
CASSILGTYGGENEQFF
>TRBV6-4|.|TRBJ2-2|.
CASGRDQTTGELFF
>TRBV5-1|TRBD1|TRBJ2-2|.
CASSLFNRGPNTGELFF
>TRBV11-2|TRBD2|TRBJ2-1|.
CASSSAFQTTSLNNEQFF
>TRBV9|TRBD1|TRBJ2-7|.
CASSEGQGLGEQYF
>TRBV6-2/TRBV6-3|.|TRBJ1-1|.
CASSWNTEAFF
>TRBV29-1|.|TRBJ2-7|.
CSAPPGGRDYRDSYEQYF
>TRBV7-8|.|TRBJ1-1|.
CASSLGQFTEAFF
>TRBV24-1|TRBD1|TRBJ2-3|.
CATSDSGQGAYTQYF
>TRBV27|.|TRBJ1-5|.
CASSLSRDNQPQHF
>TRBV6-5|.|TRBJ2-3|.
CASTSTDTQYF
>TRBV5-5|.|TRBJ1-4|.
CASTSRTDEKLFF